What follows is one TCR beta chain and its context. The target of this receptor is not known. No much larger clonotype is one base removed from it; base qualities were not supplied. The data were obtained in a study of blood T cell repertoires in COVID-19 (dated by TCRdb to about 2020). Concerning the study at large: Samples covering the acute and convalescent phases of COVID-19 were provided by collaborators in the United States, Italy and Spain. A freely available public database, intended as a resource for researchers studying the immune response to SARS-CoV-2, is where the repertoires were released. The prospective study material was composed of cDNA or gDNA derived from T cells, B-cell-depleted T cells, or PBMCs. The samples were drawn from two sources: the first 160 participants of the ongoing ImmuneRACE study, and approximately 1,300 subjects contributed by 6 global collaborators. Where available, HLA class I and class II types were taken from metadata supplied by the sample provider and were not determined by assay-based typing. Deeply sampled blood TCRbeta repertoires from subjects exposed to, actively infected with, or recovered from COVID-19 were included in the dataset. A de-identified subject ID, COVID-19 status, age in years and sex were almost always included in the sample metadata. Study-wide conclusions, independent of this receptor: Clinical and demographic metadata were provided uncurated, with the amount varying by source and participant.

The cysteine opens and the phenylalanine closes a CDR3 of 16 amino acids. Kept here is only the CDR3 DNA, which spans 48 bases and is read in frame from base 1. V is cut back by 1 base and J by 3 bases, with 4 bases in the junction unmatched. The germline V gene (reference sequence) supplies CDR1 LNHNV and CDR2 YYDKDF. TCRbeta CDR3 regions were amplified from genomic DNA using the immunoSEQ Assay, a bias-controlled multiplex PCR. The study's processing was this. Within the assay, amplification of reference gene primers was used to estimate how many nucleated cells each sample contained. To quantify the absolute abundance of each unique TCRbeta CDR3 rearrangement, sequence reads were collapsed and filtered. For each sample, productive Simpson clonality was calculated as the square root of Simpson's diversity index across productive rearrangements. Imported from immuneACCESS, the table was reduced by TCRdb to in-frame sequences with V and J called. These copies leave out some clones; in studies compared against another copy, an unresolved V gene accounts for under half, and the cause of the remainder is not known. V and J calls and clone size are those listed in that table; D and trimming were worked out from the DNA. This sample has about 97,000 clones in its table, and about 85% of those were observed once. Around 2% of the sample belongs to the ten largest clones.

The collaborating institutions used their own protocols to collect whole blood in K2EDTA tubes. For TCRbeta analysis, collaborators shipped samples in one of three forms: frozen whole blood, isolated PBMCs, or DNA extracted from either of those sample types. The specimen was peripheral blood. This clonotype was obtained from a woman in her 70s with active or convalescent COVID-19. This chain is built from TRBV15 and TRBJ2-3; a stretch of 10 junction bases matches TRBD2. CDR3 reads: CATSRGSGGRTDTQYF. The nucleotides are TGTGCCACCAGCAGAGGTAGCGGGGGGCGGACAGATACGCAGTATTTT.